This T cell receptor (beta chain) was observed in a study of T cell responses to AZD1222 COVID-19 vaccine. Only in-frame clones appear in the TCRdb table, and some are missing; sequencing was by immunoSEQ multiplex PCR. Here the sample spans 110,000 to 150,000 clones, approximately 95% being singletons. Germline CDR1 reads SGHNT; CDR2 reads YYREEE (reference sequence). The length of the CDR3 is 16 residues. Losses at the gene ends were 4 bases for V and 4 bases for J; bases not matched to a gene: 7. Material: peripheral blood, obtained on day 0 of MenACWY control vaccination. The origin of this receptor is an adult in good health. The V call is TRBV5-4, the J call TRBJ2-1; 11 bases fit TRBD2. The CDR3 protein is CASSVVAGGYYNEQFF. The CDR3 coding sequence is TGTGCCAGCAGCGTCGTAGCGGGGGGGTATTACAATGAGCAGTTCTTC.